This record looks at one T cell receptor (beta chain) sequence and its context. This entry belongs to a study of blood T cell repertoires in COVID-19. Study background: PBMCs, B-cell-depleted T cells, or T cells were the source of the cDNA or gDNA that made up the material.

As handled by the study authors: Estimation of nucleated cell counts was performed using reference gene primer amplification. The table came from immunoSEQ multiplex PCR; TCRdb's copy has only in-frame clones and leaves some out. V and J calls plus clone size are reproduced from that table; the DNA served to infer D and trimming. This table holds around 160,000 clones, more than 70% found once. Germline CDR1 and CDR2: MNHEY and SVGEGT. The CDR3 totals 16 residues. With V trimmed by 0 bases and J by 7 bases, 8 bases remained unmatched. This TCR was recovered from a human donor in a cohort sampled during active COVID-19. Sequenced input: peripheral blood. This chain joins TRBV6-2 or TRBV6-3 and TRBJ2-3, with 9 bases aligning to TRBD2. The CDR3 DNA follows: TGTGCCAGCAGTTACTCGGGTGGGACTAGCACGAATACGCAGTATTTT. Encoded protein: CASSYSGGTSTNTQYF.